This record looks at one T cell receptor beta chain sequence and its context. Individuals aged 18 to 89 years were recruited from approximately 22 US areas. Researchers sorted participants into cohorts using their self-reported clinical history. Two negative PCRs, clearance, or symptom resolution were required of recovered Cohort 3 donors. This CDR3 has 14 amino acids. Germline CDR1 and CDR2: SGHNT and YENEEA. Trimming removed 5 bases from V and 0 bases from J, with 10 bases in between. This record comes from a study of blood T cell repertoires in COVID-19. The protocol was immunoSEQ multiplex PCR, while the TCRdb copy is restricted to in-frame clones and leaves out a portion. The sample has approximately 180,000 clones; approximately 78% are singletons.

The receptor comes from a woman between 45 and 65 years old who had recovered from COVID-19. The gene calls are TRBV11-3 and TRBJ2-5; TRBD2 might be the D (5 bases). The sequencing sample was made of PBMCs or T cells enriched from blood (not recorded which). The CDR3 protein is CASSPTRNQETQYF. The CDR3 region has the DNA TGTGCCAGCAGCCCAACTAGAAACCAAGAGACCCAGTACTTC.